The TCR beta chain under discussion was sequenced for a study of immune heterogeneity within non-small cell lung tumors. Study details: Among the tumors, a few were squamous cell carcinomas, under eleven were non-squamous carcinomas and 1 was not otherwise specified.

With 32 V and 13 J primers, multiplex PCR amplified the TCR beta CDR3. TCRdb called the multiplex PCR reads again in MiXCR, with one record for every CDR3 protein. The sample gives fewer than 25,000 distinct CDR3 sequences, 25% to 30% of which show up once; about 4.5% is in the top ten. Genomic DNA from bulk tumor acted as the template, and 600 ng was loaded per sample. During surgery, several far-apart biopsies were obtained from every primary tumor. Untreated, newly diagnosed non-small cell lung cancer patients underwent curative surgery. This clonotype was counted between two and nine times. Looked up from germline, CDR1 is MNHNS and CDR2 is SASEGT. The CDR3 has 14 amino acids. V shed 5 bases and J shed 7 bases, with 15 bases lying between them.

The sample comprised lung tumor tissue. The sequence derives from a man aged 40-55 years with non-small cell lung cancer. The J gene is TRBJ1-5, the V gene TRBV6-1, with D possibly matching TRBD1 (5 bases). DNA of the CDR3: TGTGCCAGCAGTACAAGGGGACTTGGGCAGCCCCAGCATTTT. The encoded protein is CASSTRGLGQPQHF.